This T cell receptor beta chain was sequenced for a study of blood T cell repertoires in COVID-19. Method: immunoSEQ multiplex PCR; TCRdb's copy keeps in-frame clones and lacks some. The sample includes about 240,000 clones, approximately 83% seen only once; the top ten take less than 4%. The CDR3 extends over 15 amino acids. CDR1 is SGHNT, CDR2 YENEEA, per germline. After removal of 5 bases from V and 4 bases from J, the junction contained 9 bases not matched to a gene. Participants were aged roughly 18 to 90 years from approximately 25 US areas. Participant-given clinical history determined each cohort assignment.

Material for sequencing was PBMCs or T cells enriched from blood (not recorded which). The rearrangement uses TRBV11-3 and TRBJ2-7; 9 bases align to TRBD1. This sequence was found in a woman aged 40 to 50 with acute COVID-19. The CDR3 loop is CASSAAGTGSYEQYF. The DNA of the CDR3 is TGTGCCAGCAGCGCCGCCGGGACAGGGTCATACGAGCAGTACTTC.